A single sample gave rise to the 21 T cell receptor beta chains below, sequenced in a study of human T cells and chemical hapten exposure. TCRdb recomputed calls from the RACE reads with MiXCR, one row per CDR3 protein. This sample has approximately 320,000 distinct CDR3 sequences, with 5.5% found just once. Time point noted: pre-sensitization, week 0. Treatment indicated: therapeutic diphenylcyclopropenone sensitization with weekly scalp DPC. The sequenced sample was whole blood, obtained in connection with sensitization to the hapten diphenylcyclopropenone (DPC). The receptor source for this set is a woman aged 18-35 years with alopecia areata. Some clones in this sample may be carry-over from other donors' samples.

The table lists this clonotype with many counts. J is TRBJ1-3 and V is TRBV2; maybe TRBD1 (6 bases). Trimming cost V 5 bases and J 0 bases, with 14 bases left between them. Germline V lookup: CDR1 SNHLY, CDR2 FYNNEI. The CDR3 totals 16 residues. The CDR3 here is CASSSQGMSSGNTIYF. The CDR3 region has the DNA TGTGCCAGCAGTTCACAGGGAATGAGCTCTGGAAACACCATATATTTT.

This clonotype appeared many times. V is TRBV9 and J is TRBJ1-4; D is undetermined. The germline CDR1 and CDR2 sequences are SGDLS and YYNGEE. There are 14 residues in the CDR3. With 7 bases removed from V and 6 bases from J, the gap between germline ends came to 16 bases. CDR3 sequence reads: CASGSGFSDEKLFF. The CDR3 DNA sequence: TGTGCCAGCGGCTCCGGATTTTCTGATGAAAAACTGTTTTTT.

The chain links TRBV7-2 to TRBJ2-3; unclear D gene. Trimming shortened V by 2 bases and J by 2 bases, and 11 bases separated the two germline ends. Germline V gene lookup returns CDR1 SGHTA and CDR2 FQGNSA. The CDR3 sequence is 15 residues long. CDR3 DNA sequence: TGTGCCAGCAGCTTACTTGATTATACCACAGATACGCAGTATTTT. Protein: CASSLLDYTTDTQYF.

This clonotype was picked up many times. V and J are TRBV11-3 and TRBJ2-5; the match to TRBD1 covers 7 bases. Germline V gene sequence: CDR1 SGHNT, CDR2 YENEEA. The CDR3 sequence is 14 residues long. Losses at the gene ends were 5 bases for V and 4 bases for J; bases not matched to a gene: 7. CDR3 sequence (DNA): TGTGCCAGCAGCCTGACAGGGAGAGGAGAGACCCAGTACTTC. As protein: CASSLTGRGETQYF.

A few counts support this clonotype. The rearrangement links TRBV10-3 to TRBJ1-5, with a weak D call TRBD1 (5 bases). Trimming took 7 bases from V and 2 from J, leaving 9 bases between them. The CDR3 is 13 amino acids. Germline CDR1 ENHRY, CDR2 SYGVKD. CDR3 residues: CAIMGEGNQPQHF. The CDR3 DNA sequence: TGTGCCATCATGGGGGAAGGCAATCAGCCCCAGCATTTT.

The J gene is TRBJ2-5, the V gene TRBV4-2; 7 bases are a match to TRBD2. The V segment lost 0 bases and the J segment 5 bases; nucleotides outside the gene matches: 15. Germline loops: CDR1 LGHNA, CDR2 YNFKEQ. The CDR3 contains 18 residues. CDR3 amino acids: CASSQDKFRRGSLETQYF. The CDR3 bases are TGTGCCAGCAGCCAAGATAAGTTTCGGCGGGGGAGTTTGGAGACCCAGTACTTC.

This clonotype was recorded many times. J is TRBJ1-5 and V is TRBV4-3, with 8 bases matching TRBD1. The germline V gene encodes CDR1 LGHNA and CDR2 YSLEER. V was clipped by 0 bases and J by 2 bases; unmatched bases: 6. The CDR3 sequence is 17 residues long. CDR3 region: CASSQDAGGEGNQPQHF. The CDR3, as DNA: TGCGCCAGCAGCCAAGATGCAGGGGGCGAAGGCAATCAGCCCCAGCATTTT.

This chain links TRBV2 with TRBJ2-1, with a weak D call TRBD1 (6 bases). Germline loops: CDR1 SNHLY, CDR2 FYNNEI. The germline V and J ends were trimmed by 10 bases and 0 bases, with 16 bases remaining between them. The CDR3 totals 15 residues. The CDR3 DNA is TGTGCCATCATGGGAACAGGGACCTCCTACAATGAGCAGTTCTTC. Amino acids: CAIMGTGTSYNEQFF.

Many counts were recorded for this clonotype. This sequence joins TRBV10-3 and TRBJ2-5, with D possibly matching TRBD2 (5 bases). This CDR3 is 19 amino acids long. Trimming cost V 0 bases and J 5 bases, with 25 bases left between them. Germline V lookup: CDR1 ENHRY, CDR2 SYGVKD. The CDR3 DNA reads TGTGCCATCAGTGAGTCGAAGGAGCGCCGCCGCCCCGGACTCGAGACCCAGTACTTC. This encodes CAISESKERRRPGLETQYF.

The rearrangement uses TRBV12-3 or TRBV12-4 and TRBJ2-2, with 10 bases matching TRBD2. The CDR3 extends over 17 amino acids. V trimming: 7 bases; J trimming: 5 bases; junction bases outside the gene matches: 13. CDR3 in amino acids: CASTPVSGGVGTGELFF. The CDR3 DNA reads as TGTGCCAGCACCCCGGTCAGCGGGGGGGTTGGGACCGGGGAGCTGTTTTTT.

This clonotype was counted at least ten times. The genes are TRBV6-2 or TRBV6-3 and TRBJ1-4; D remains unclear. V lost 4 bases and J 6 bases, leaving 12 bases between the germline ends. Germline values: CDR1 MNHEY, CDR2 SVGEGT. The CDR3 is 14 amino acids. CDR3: CASSSSPPDEKLFF. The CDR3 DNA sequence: TGTGCCAGCAGTTCGTCTCCGCCCGATGAAAAACTGTTTTTT.

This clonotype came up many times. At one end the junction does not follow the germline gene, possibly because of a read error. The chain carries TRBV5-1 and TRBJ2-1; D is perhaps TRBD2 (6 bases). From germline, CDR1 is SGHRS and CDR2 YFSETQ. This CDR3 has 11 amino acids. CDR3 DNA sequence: TGTGCCAGCAGCTCCGGGGGTGAGCAGTTCTTC. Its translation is CASSSGGEQFF. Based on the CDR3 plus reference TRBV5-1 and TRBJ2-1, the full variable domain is KAGVTQTPRYLIKTRGQQVTLSCSPISGHRSVSWYQQTPGQGLQFLFEYFSETQRNKGNFPGRFSGRQFSNSRSEMNVSTLELGDSALYLCASSSGGEQFFGPGTRLTVL.

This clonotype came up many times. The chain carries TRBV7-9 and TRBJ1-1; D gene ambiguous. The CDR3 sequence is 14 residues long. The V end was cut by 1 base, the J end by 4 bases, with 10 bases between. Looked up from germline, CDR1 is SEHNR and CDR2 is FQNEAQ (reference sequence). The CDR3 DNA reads TGTGCCAGCAGCTTAGGAGGGTCGGGCACTGAAGCTTTCTTT. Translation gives CASSLGGSGTEAFF.

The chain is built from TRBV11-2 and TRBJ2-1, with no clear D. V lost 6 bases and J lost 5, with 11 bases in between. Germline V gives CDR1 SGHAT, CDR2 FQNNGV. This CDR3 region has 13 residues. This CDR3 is CASRRELHNEQFF. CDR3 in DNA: TGTGCCAGCAGAAGGGAACTTCACAATGAGCAGTTCTTC. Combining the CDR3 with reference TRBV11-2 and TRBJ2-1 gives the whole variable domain EAGVAQSPRYKIIEKRQSVAFWCNPISGHATLYWYQQILGQGPKLLIQFQNNGVVDDSQLPKDRFSAERLKGVDSTLKIQPAKLEDSAVYLCASRRELHNEQFFGPGTRLTVL.

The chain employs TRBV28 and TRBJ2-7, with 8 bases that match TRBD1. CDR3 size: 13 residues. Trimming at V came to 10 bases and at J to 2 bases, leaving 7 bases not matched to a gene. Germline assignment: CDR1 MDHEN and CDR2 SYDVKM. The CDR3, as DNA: TGTGCCACCCGACCGGGACAGGCCTACGAGCAGTACTTC. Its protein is CATRPGQAYEQYF.

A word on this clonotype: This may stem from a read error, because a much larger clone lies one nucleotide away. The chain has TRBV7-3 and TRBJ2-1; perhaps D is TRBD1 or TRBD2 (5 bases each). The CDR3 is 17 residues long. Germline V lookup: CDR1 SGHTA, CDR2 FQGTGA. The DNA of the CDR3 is TGTGCCAGCATGCCAGGGCGAAGGAAGGGACCCTACAATGTGCAGTTCTTC. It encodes CASMPGRRKGPYNVQFF.

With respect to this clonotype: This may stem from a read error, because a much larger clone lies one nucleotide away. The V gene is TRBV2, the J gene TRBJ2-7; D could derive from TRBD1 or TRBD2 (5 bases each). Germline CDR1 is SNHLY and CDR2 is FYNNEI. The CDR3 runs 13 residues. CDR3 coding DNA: TGTGTCAGCATGGGGACCCCTTCCTACGAGCAGTACTTC. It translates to CVSMGTPSYEQYF. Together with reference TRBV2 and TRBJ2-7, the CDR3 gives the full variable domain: EPEVTQTPSHQVTQMGQEVILRCVPISNHLYFYWYRQILGQKVEFLVSFYNNEISEKSEIFDDQFSVERPDGSNFTLKIRSTKLEDSAMYFCVSMGTPSYEQYFGPGTRLTVT.

CDR3 residues: CASSPPGWGKNEQFF. In DNA form, the CDR3 reads TGTGCCAGCAGTCCGCCAGGGTGGGGGAAGAATGAGCAGTTCTTC. The V and J genes are TRBV6-5 and TRBJ2-1; D possibly matches TRBD1 or TRBD2 (5 bases each). V was cut by 5 bases and J by 7 bases, with 18 bases left in between. The CDR3 is 15 residues long. Per germline, CDR1 MNHEY and CDR2 SVGAGI.

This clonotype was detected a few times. The CDR3 DNA is TGTGCCAGCAGGTCAGACAGTCGGGGCTACACCTTC. This translates into CASRSDSRGYTF. The genes are TRBV12-3 or TRBV12-4 and TRBJ1-2; weak D call: TRBD1 (5 bases). V shed 6 bases and J shed 8 bases, with 13 bases lying between them. This CDR3 comprises 12 residues.

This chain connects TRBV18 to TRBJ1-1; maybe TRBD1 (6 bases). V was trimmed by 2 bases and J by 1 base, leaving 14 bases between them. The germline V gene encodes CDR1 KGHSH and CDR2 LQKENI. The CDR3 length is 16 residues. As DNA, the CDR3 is TGTGCCAGCTCACCAAATCCAACAGGGAAGAACACTGAAGCTTTCTTT. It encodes CASSPNPTGKNTEAFF.

CDR3 sequence reads: CASSFSLHRGNGYTF. CDR3 DNA sequence: TGTGCCAGCAGTTTTTCCCTTCACAGGGGTAATGGCTACACCTTC. The rearrangement uses TRBV6-5 and TRBJ1-2; 7 positions agree with TRBD1. Per the germline V gene, CDR1 is MNHEY and CDR2 is SVGAGI. Trimming removed 4 bases from V and 6 bases from J; junction bases left unmatched: 11. The CDR3 covers 15 residues.